This TCR beta chain was captured by sequencing in a study of CD8+CD57+ T cells in acquired aplastic anemia. All sequencing subjects had displayed CD8+CD57+ cell expansion on flow cytometry. TCR beta VDJ and CDR3 profiles were obtained from a genomic DNA template. TCRdb fed the reads into MiXCR, producing one record per CDR3 protein. The sample yields some 200,000 distinct CDR3 sequences, around 49% seen once. As to this clonotype: With a much larger clone just one base away, this may be a read error.

The CDR3 totals 13 residues. Trimming removed 3 bases from V and 0 bases from J, with 7 bases in between. Germline CDR1 SGHNT, CDR2 YYREEE (reference sequence). The V gene is TRBV5-4, the J gene TRBJ2-7, with D unclear. The receptor was isolated from a human donor with aplastic anemia. Sequencing was carried out using sorted CD4+, CD8+, or CD8+CD57+ T cells (not recorded which) from PBMCs. DNA of the CDR3: TGTGCCAGCAGCTGGGAATCCTCCTACGAGCAGTACTTC. Translated, it gives CASSWESSYEQYF. The whole variable domain, remainder taken from reference TRBV5-4 and TRBJ2-7, is ETGVTQSPTHLIKTRGQQVTLRCSSQSGHNTVSWYQQALGQGPQFIFQYYREEENGRGNFPPRFSGLQFPNYSSELNVNALELDDSALYLCASSWESSYEQYFGPGTRLTVT.